This TCR beta chain was recorded in a study of response to subunit inactivated influenza vaccine. Whole-study results and caveats: Seasonal influenza vaccination, on each occasion, was suggested by the authors to recruit few new T cells.

This clonotype has more than one count but fewer than ten. The antigen is unknown. Its ends do not fully match the called genes, so a read error is possible. TCRdb reanalysed the RT-PCR reads using MiXCR and keeps one entry per CDR3 protein. The sample has around 580,000 distinct CDR3 sequences, 12% to 15% seen once. Sequencing was performed on PBMCs from blood, taken 11 to 12 days after vaccination. This receptor was identified in a man aged 45-65 years who received an inactivated influenza vaccine.

CDR3 sequence (DNA): TGTGCCATCAATGAGGGGGTTACAGATACGCAGTATTTT. Amino acid sequence: CAINEGVTDTQYF. V gene TRBV10-3 combines with J gene TRBJ2-3, with a tentative D call TRBD1 (6 bases). Germline assignment: CDR1 ENHRY and CDR2 SYGVKD. The CDR3 has 13 amino acids.